These T cell receptor beta chains were read from a single sample in a study of OX40 agonist ivuxolimab in advanced cancers. Some clones are missing from TCRdb's copy, which holds only in-frame ones; the method was immunoSEQ multiplex PCR. In the table there are some 14,000 clones, about 60% of which are singletons. Source: CD4+ or CD8+ T cells sorted from blood, taken in a trial of the OX40 agonist ivuxolimab. These receptors originate from an adult with an advanced solid tumor such as melanoma, head and neck, liver or kidney cancer. The CDR3 runs from the conserved cysteine through the conserved F or W. Each record gives: V gene, clone size, D gene, J gene, CDR3 DNA, CDR3 protein. The D gene is left open where the match is weak. Size values are once, few and many counts, or a class for expanded clones, and some rows have none.

>TRBV2|NA|NA|TRBJ2-2
TGTGCCAGCAGTCCGGGACGAACCACGGGAGTTAACACCGGGGAGCTGTTTTTT
CASSPGRTTGVNTGELFF
>TRBV5-4|NA|NA|TRBJ2-7
TGTGCCAGCAGCCCGGACGGATCCTACGAGCAGTACTTC
CASSPDGSYEQYF
>TRBV30|NA|NA|TRBJ2-2
TGTGCCTGGAATGTACTTCAGGGCGGGGAGCTGTTTTTT
CAWNVLQGGELFF
>TRBV6-1|NA|TRBD2|TRBJ2-5
TGTGCCAGCAGTGAATTAGGCGGGGGACCCCAAGAGACCCAGTACTTC
CASSELGGGPQETQYF
>TRBV7-9|NA|TRBD1|TRBJ2-7
TGTGCCAGCAGCTGGGAAGCCGGGACAGGGTCCCTCGAGCAGTACTTC
CASSWEAGTGSLEQYF
>TRBV5-1|NA|TRBD2|TRBJ2-7
TGCGCCAGCAGCTTGGAAGCGGGGTCGCCCTACGAGCAGTACTTC
CASSLEAGSPYEQYF
>TRBV9|NA|NA|TRBJ1-3
TGTGCCAGCAGCGTAGAGTCAGGGCTTTCTGGAAACACCATATATTTT
CASSVESGLSGNTIYF
>TRBV15|few|TRBD2|TRBJ2-1
TGTGCCACCAGCAGGGGGGGGGAGAACGATGAGCAGTTCTTC
CATSRGGENDEQFF
>TRBV5-6|few|TRBD1|TRBJ1-1
TGTGCCAGCAGCTCTAGACAGGGGGCGGGTTGGGCTGAAGCTTTCTTT
CASSSRQGAGWAEAFF
>TRBV19|medium-sized|NA|TRBJ1-6
TGTGCCAGTAGTAGTGGGAATTCACCCCTCCACTTT
CASSSGNSPLHF
>TRBV10-3|medium-sized|NA|TRBJ1-6
TGTGCCATCAGCGACCCTTACCTACACAGCTCGCCCCTCCACTTT
CAISDPYLHSSPLHF
>TRBV13|NA|NA|TRBJ2-7
TGTGCCAGCAGCTTCATCGGGGGATCAGGCGAGCAGTACTTC
CASSFIGGSGEQYF
>TRBV15|few|NA|TRBJ1-5
TGTGCCACCAGCAGGGGGGGGGAATTGAGAAATCAGCCCCAGCATTTT
CATSRGGELRNQPQHF
>TRBV5-5|NA|NA|TRBJ2-7
TGTGCCAGAAGCTTGGGGGGACACGCCTACGAGCAGTACTTC
CARSLGGHAYEQYF
>TRBV6-1|NA|NA|TRBJ1-5
TGTGCCAGCAGTGAAAAAGACAGAGTTTATCAGCCCCAGCATTTT
CASSEKDRVYQPQHF
>TRBV7-9|medium-sized|TRBD1|TRBJ1-2
TGTGCCAGCAGTACGTACCGGGACAGAACTAACTATGGCTACACCTTC
CASSTYRDRTNYGYTF
>TRBV28|NA|NA|TRBJ1-3
TGTGCCAGCGGGGGGGTTAAAACAGGGCGCTCTGGAAACACCATATATTTT
CASGGVKTGRSGNTIYF
>TRBV6-1|few|NA|TRBJ1-1
TGTGCCAGCAGTTTGTCGAACACTGAAGCTTTCTTT
CASSLSNTEAFF
>TRBV7-9|NA|NA|TRBJ1-2
TGTGCCAGCAGTCAGGCAGGGGAAGGGGACTATGGCTACACCTTC
CASSQAGEGDYGYTF
>TRBV5-4|NA|TRBD1|TRBJ1-2
TGTGCCAGCAGCTCCTGGACAGGGACCTCTTTTGGGGGCTACACCTTC
CASSSWTGTSFGGYTF
>TRBV6-1|NA|TRBD1|TRBJ1-1
TGTGCCAGCAGGGACAGGGTTTTGTTCACTGAAGCTTTCTTT
CASRDRVLFTEAFF